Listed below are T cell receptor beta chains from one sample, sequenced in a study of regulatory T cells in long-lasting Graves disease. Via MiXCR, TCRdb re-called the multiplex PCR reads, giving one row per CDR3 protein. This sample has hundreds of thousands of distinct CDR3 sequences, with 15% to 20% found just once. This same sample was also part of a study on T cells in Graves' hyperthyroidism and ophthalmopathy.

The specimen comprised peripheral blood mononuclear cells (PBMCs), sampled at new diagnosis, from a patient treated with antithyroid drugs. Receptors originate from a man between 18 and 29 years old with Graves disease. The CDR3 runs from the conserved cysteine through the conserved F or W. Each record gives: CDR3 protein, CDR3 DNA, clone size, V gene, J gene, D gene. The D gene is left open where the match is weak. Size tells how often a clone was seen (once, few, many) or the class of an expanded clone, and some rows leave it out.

cdr3_aa: CSARDMGRQETQYF
cdr3_nt: TGCAGTGCTAGAGACATGGGACGGCAAGAGACCCAGTACTTC
clone_size: many
v_call: TRBV20-1
j_call: TRBJ2-5
d_call: -

cdr3_aa: CASSRNSYSYNEQFF
cdr3_nt: TGTGCCAGCAGTAGAAACAGCTACTCCTACAATGAGCAGTTCTTC
clone_size: few
v_call: TRBV6-4
j_call: TRBJ2-1
d_call: -

cdr3_aa: CSARAPPGTQYF
cdr3_nt: TGCAGTGCTAGAGCCCCCCCGGGTACGCAGTATTTT
clone_size: -
v_call: TRBV20-1
j_call: TRBJ2-3
d_call: -

cdr3_aa: CASSTPTGHSPGEPFF
cdr3_nt: TGTGCCAGCAGTACGCCGACAGGGCACTCTCCCGGGGAGCCGTTTTTT
clone_size: -
v_call: TRBV12-3/TRBV12-4
j_call: TRBJ2-2
d_call: TRBD1

cdr3_aa: CASSSNPDTTEAFF
cdr3_nt: TGTGCCAGCAGCTCCAACCCGGACACCACTGAAGCTTTCTTT
clone_size: many
v_call: TRBV5-6
j_call: TRBJ1-1
d_call: -

cdr3_aa: CAWSGGTVTDTQYF
cdr3_nt: TGTGCCTGGAGTGGGGGGACAGTCACAGATACGCAGTATTTT
clone_size: -
v_call: TRBV30
j_call: TRBJ2-3
d_call: TRBD1

cdr3_aa: CASSLRSRVTEAFF
cdr3_nt: TGTGCCAGCAGTTTACGGTCCCGGGTCACTGAAGCTTTCTTT
clone_size: few
v_call: TRBV12-3/TRBV12-4
j_call: TRBJ1-1
d_call: -

cdr3_aa: CASRGRTTYEQYF
cdr3_nt: TGTGCCAGCAGGGGACGGACTACCTACGAGCAGTACTTC
clone_size: many
v_call: TRBV2
j_call: TRBJ2-7
d_call: -

cdr3_aa: CSARDLSGVMEYF
cdr3_nt: TGCAGTGCTAGAGATCTCAGCGGGGTTATGGAGTACTTC
clone_size: many
v_call: TRBV20-1
j_call: TRBJ2-7
d_call: TRBD2

cdr3_aa: CASSQTSGRIDEQFF
cdr3_nt: TGTGCCAGCAGCCAGACTAGCGGGAGGATCGATGAGCAGTTCTTC
clone_size: -
v_call: TRBV7-6
j_call: TRBJ2-1
d_call: TRBD2

cdr3_aa: CSARDGASGSYEQYF
cdr3_nt: TGCAGTGCTAGAGATGGGGCTAGCGGATCATACGAGCAGTACTTC
clone_size: many
v_call: TRBV20-1
j_call: TRBJ2-7
d_call: TRBD2

cdr3_aa: CASSVRSPSATSGKTRELFF
cdr3_nt: TGTGCCAGCAGCGTAAGGTCCCCTTCCGCGACTAGCGGGAAGACCCGGGAGCTGTTTTTT
clone_size: few
v_call: TRBV9
j_call: TRBJ2-2
d_call: TRBD2

cdr3_aa: CASSVATGRDEQYF
cdr3_nt: TGTGCCAGCAGCGTAGCTACAGGACGGGACGAGCAGTACTTC
clone_size: few
v_call: TRBV9
j_call: TRBJ2-7
d_call: -

cdr3_aa: CASSPFGSGASYEQYF
cdr3_nt: TGCGCCAGCAGCCCTTTCGGTAGCGGAGCCTCCTACGAGCAGTACTTC
clone_size: few
v_call: TRBV10-1
j_call: TRBJ2-7
d_call: -

cdr3_aa: CSARRGQEQETQYF
cdr3_nt: TGCAGTGCTAGGAGGGGACAGGAACAAGAGACCCAGTACTTC
clone_size: few
v_call: TRBV20-1
j_call: TRBJ2-5
d_call: TRBD1

cdr3_aa: CASSHPSGRSSYEQYF
cdr3_nt: TGCGCCAGCAGCCACCCAAGCGGGAGGAGCTCCTACGAGCAGTACTTC
clone_size: -
v_call: TRBV4-1
j_call: TRBJ2-7
d_call: TRBD2

cdr3_aa: CASSPRLAIDEQFF
cdr3_nt: TGTGCCAGCAGTCCGAGACTAGCGATCGATGAGCAGTTCTTC
clone_size: many
v_call: TRBV27
j_call: TRBJ2-1
d_call: TRBD2

cdr3_aa: CASSLLARQETQYF
cdr3_nt: TGTGCCAGCAGCTTATTGGCTAGGCAAGAGACCCAGTACTTC
clone_size: many
v_call: TRBV7-8
j_call: TRBJ2-5
d_call: -

cdr3_aa: CASSSSGLAEQFF
cdr3_nt: TGTGCCAGCAGCTCCAGTGGACTAGCGGAGCAGTTCTTC
clone_size: many
v_call: TRBV3-1
j_call: TRBJ2-1
d_call: TRBD2

cdr3_aa: CASSLGGTDEQFF
cdr3_nt: TGTGCCAGCAGCTTGGGTGGGACAGATGAGCAGTTCTTC
clone_size: many
v_call: TRBV11-3
j_call: TRBJ2-1
d_call: TRBD1

cdr3_aa: CASSLRGLATNEKLFF
cdr3_nt: TGTGCCAGCAGCTTACGGGGCCTTGCAACTAATGAAAAACTGTTTTTT
clone_size: -
v_call: TRBV7-9
j_call: TRBJ1-4
d_call: -

cdr3_aa: CSAAQGENYGYTF
cdr3_nt: TGCAGTGCTGCACAAGGGGAGAACTATGGCTACACCTTC
clone_size: many
v_call: TRBV20-1
j_call: TRBJ1-2
d_call: -